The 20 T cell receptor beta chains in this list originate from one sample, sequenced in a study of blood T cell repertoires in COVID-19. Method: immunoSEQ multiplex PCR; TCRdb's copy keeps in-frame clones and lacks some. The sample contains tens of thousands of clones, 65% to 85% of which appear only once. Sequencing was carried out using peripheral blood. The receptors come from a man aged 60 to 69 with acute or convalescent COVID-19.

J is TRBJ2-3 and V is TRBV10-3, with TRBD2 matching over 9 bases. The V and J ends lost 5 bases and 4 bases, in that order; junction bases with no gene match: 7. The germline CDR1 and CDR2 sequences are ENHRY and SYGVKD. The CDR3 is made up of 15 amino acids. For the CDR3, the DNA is TGTGCCATCAGTCTGACTAGCGGTTGGGCAGATACGCAGTATTTT. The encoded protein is CAISLTSGWADTQYF.

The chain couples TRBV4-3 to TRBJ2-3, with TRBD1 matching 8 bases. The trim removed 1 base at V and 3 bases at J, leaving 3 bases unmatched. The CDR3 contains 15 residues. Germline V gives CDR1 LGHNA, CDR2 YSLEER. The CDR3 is CASSQVQGATDTQYF. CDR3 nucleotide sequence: TGCGCCAGCAGCCAAGTCCAGGGGGCAACAGATACGCAGTATTTT.

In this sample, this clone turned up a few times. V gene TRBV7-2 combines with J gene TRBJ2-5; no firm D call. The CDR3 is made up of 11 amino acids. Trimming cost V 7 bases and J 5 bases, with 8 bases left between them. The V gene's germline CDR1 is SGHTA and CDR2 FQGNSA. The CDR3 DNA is TGTGCCAGCACCGACTCCGAGACCCAGTACTTC. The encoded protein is CASTDSETQYF.

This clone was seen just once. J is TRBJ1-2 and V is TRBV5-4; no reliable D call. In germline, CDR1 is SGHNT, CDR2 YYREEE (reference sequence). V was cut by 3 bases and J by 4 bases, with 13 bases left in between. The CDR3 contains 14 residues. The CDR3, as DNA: TGTGCCAGCAGCTCACTACATGGGTCCTATGGCTACACCTTC. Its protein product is CASSSLHGSYGYTF.

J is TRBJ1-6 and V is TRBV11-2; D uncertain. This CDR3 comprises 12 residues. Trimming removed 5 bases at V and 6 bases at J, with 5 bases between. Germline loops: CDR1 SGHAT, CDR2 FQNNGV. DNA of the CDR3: TGTGCCAGCAGCCCGTTTAATTCACCCCTCCACTTT. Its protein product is CASSPFNSPLHF.

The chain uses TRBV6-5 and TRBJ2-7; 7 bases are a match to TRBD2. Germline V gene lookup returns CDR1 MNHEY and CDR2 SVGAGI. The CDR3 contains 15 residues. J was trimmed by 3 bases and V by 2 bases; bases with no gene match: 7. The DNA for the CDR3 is TGTGCCAGCAGTTACAGCGGGACGGGAGGCTACGAGCAGTACTTC. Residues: CASSYSGTGGYEQYF.

The CDR3 DNA follows: TGCGCCAGCAGCTTTGCGGGCAGGAACACTGAAGCTTTCTTT. The encoded protein is CASSFAGRNTEAFF. V and J are TRBV5-1 and TRBJ1-1; D gene uncertain. Germline-derived CDR1 and CDR2 are SGHRS and YFSETQ. V lost 2 bases to trimming and J lost 1 base, with 9 bases between them. The CDR3 sequence is 14 residues long.

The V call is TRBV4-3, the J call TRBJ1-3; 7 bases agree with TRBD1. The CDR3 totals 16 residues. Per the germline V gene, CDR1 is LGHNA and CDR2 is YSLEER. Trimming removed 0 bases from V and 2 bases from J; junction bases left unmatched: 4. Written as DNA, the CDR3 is TGCGCCAGCAGCCAAGATGGTACAGGGGCTGGAAACACCATATATTTT. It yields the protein CASSQDGTGAGNTIYF.

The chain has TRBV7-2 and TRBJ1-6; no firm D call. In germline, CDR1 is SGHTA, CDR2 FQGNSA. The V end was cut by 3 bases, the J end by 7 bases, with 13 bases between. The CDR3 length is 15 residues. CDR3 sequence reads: CASSLGGPRNSPLHF. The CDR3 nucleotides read TGTGCCAGCAGCTTGGGAGGGCCGAGGAATTCACCCCTCCACTTT.

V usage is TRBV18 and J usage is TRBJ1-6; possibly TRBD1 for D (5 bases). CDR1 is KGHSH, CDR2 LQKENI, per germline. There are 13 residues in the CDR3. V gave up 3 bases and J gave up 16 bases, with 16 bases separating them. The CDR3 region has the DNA TGTGCCAGCTCACCTTCTCTTGACAGTTCTCTCCACTTT. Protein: CASSPSLDSSLHF.

The CDR3 loop reads CASSLSGGLYQETQYF. CDR3 sequence (DNA): TGTGCCAGCAGCCTAAGCGGGGGGCTGTACCAAGAGACCCAGTACTTC. The rearrangement uses TRBV7-3 and TRBJ2-5; 9 bases are a match to TRBD2. CDR1 and CDR2 from the germline V gene are SGHTA and FQGTGA. With V trimmed by 5 bases and J by 0 bases, 7 bases remained unmatched. This CDR3 is built from 16 residues.

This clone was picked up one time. The DNA for the CDR3 is TGTGCCAGCAGCCCGCATGGTAGCGGGGGGGGCTACAATGAGCAGTTCTTC. This translates into CASSPHGSGGGYNEQFF. V gene TRBV3-1 (or the pseudogene TRBV3-2) combines with J gene TRBJ2-1; 11 positions match TRBD2. The germline gives CDR1 LGHDT, CDR2 YNNKEL (reference sequence). Trimming took 4 bases from V and 3 from J; bases not matched to a gene: 8. CDR3 length equals 17 residues.

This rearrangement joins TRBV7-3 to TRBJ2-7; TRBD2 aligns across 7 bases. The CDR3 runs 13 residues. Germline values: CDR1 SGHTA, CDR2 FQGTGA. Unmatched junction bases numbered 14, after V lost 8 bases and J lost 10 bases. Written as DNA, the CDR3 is TGTGCCAGCGCTGGGGCCGCTAGCGGCGCCCAGTACTTC. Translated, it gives CASAGAASGAQYF.

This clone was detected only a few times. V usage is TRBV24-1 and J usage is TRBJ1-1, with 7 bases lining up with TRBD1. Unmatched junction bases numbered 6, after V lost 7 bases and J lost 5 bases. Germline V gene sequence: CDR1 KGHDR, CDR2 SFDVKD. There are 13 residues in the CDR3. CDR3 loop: CATRQGRGTEAFF. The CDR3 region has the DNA TGTGCCACCAGACAGGGGCGCGGGACTGAAGCTTTCTTT.

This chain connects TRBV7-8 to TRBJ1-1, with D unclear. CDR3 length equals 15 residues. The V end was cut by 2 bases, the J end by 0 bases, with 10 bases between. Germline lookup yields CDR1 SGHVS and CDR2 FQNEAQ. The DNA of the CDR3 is TGTGCCAGCAGCTTAAAGGGAGGAATGAACACTGAAGCTTTCTTT. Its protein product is CASSLKGGMNTEAFF.

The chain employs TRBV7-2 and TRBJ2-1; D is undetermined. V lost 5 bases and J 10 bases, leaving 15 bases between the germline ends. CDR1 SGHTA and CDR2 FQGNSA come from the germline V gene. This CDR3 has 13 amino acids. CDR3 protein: CASSLSEVGEQFF. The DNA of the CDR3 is TGTGCCAGCAGCCTGAGTGAGGTTGGGGAGCAGTTCTTC.

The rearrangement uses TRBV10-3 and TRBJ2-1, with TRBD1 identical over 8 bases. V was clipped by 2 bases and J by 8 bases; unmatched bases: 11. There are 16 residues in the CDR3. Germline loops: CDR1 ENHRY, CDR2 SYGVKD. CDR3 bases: TGTGCCATCAGTGAGACATTCGGACAGGGTGAGGATGAGCAGTTCTTC. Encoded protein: CAISETFGQGEDEQFF.

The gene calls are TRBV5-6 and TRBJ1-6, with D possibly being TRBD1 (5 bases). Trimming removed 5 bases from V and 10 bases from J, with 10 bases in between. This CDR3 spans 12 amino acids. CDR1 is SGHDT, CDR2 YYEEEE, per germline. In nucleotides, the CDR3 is TGTGCCAGCAGTCAGGGTGGCTCACCCCTCCACTTT. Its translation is CASSQGGSPLHF.

The CDR3 here is CASSPKGQVGVANYGYTF. The CDR3 nucleotides are TGTGCCAGCTCACCAAAGGGACAGGTGGGAGTAGCTAACTATGGCTACACCTTC. The chain uses TRBV18 and TRBJ1-2; 8 nucleotides match TRBD1. CDR1 KGHSH and CDR2 LQKENI come from the germline V gene. This CDR3 contains 18 residues. Germline trimming cut 2 bases from V and 0 bases from J; bases unmatched to any gene: 11.

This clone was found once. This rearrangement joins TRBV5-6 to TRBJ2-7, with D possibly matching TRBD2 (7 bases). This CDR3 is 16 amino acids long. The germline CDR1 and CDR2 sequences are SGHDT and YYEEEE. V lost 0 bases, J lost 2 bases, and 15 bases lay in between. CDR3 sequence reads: CASSLAGGRTTYEQYF. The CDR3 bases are TGTGCCAGCAGCTTGGCGGGGGGCCGAACTACCTACGAGCAGTACTTC.